Below are 8 T cell receptor beta chains sequenced from a single sample in a study of blood T cell repertoires in COVID-19. Produced via immunoSEQ multiplex PCR; TCRdb's table is partial and in-frame only. Here the sample spans a few hundred thousand clones, roughly 87% being singletons. Sequences were obtained from PBMCs or T cells enriched from blood (not recorded which). These receptors came from a young woman who had recovered from COVID-19.

V gene TRBV27 combines with J gene TRBJ2-5; the D is unclear. CDR1 and CDR2 (germline): MNHEY, SMNVEV (reference sequence). Trimming took off 0 bases at V and 5 bases at J, with 13 bases between the two ends. The CDR3 consists of 15 residues. The CDR3 DNA follows: TGTGCCAGCAGTTTATCGTTGGGCCGTTCCGAGACCCAGTACTTC. Protein sequence: CASSLSLGRSETQYF.

The gene calls are TRBV28 and TRBJ1-5, with 10 bases matching TRBD1. V lost 6 bases, J lost 6 bases, and 8 bases stayed unmatched. Germline assignment: CDR1 MDHEN and CDR2 SYDVKM. This CDR3 region has 15 residues. In DNA form, the CDR3 reads TGTGCCAGCAGCTCTAGACAGGGGGCGCTTCAGCCCCAGCATTTT. Translated: CASSSRQGALQPQHF.

This CDR3 reads CASSSWDRGNIQYF. The CDR3 nucleotides read TGTGCCAGCAGTTCCTGGGACAGGGGGAACATTCAGTACTTC. The chain couples TRBV27 to TRBJ2-4; 11 positions agree with TRBD1. The V segment lost 4 bases and the J segment 7 bases; nucleotides outside the gene matches: 3. In germline, CDR1 is MNHEY, CDR2 SMNVEV (reference sequence). The CDR3 sequence is 14 residues long.

This clone was picked up a small number of times. The chain joins TRBV7-8 to TRBJ2-1; a weak D match, TRBD1 (6 bases). This CDR3 comprises 16 residues. Trimming left V 3 bases short and J 8 bases short, with 20 bases between. Germline CDR1 is SGHVS and CDR2 is FQNEAQ. The CDR3 is CASSFNRVSPLYEQFF. CDR3 nucleotides: TGTGCCAGCAGCTTCAACAGGGTTTCCCCGTTATATGAGCAGTTCTTC.

In DNA form, the CDR3 reads TGCGCCAGCAGCCGACTAGCGGGGGGCAGCTCCTACAATGAGCAGTTCTTC. It encodes CASSRLAGGSSYNEQFF. The chain carries TRBV4-1 and TRBJ2-1, with 13 nucleotides matching TRBD2. The CDR3 totals 17 residues. In germline, CDR1 is MGHRA, CDR2 YSYEKL. V lost 4 bases, J lost 0 bases, and 3 bases stayed unmatched.

This chain joins TRBV4-2 and TRBJ2-7, with TRBD2 matching 9 bases. The CDR3 length is 16 residues. V lost 4 bases to trimming and J lost 2 bases; unmatched junction nucleotides: 9. The germline CDR1 and CDR2 sequences are LGHNA and YNFKEQ. This CDR3 reads CASSLRGGRETYEQYF. CDR3 in DNA: TGTGCCAGCAGCCTCAGGGGCGGGAGGGAGACCTACGAGCAGTACTTC.

The gene calls are TRBV5-1 and TRBJ2-1; TRBD2 matches 7 bases. The CDR3 covers 14 residues. Trimming removed 5 bases from V and 4 bases from J; junction bases left unmatched: 6. Germline V gives CDR1 SGHRS, CDR2 YFSETQ. CDR3 coding DNA: TGCGCCAGCAGATGGGGGGAGGGGTACAATGAGCAGTTCTTC. It yields the protein CASRWGEGYNEQFF.

V gene TRBV7-9 combines with J gene TRBJ2-2, with D possibly being TRBD2 (6 bases). CDR1 SEHNR and CDR2 FQNEAQ come from the germline V gene (reference sequence). The CDR3 is made up of 15 amino acids. V lost 2 bases, J lost 0 bases, and 7 bases lay in between. CDR3 bases: TGTGCCAGCAGCTTACTAGCGCCGAACACCGGGGAGCTGTTTTTT. Translating gives CASSLLAPNTGELFF.